These 15 T cell receptor beta chains share one sample of origin, sequenced in a study of blood T cells in healthy people across ages. It was with a sample-barcoded 5' primer and a J-beta primer mix that a second PCR of roughly 6 to 12 cycles was run. Using its own MiXCR run on the 5' RACE reads, TCRdb lists one record per CDR3 protein. Here the sample spans 1.2 million to 1.5 million distinct CDR3 sequences, 55% to 75% being singletons. Sequenced material: blood. The receptors come from a man aged 18 to 35 in good health.

The J gene is TRBJ2-4, the V gene TRBV5-1, with a tentative D call TRBD2 (6 bases). Germline V gene data show CDR1 as SGHRS and CDR2 as YFSETQ. The V and J ends lost 1 base and 1 base respectively, with 9 bases between them. There are 15 residues in the CDR3. CDR3 sequence reads: CASSLLEGAKNIQYF. CDR3 bases: TGCGCCAGCAGCTTGCTGGAGGGGGCCAAAAACATTCAGTACTTC.

The genes are TRBV29-1 and TRBJ1-3; D not certain. Deletions cut 4 bases from V and 1 base from J, with 8 bases between. The CDR3 runs 13 residues. From germline, CDR1 is SQVTM and CDR2 ANQGSEA. The CDR3 bases are TGCAGCGTTGGTGAAATATCTGGAAACACCATATATTTT. This sequence encodes CSVGEISGNTIYF.

This clonotype was seen a few times. The chain links TRBV12-3 or TRBV12-4 to TRBJ2-7; 12 nucleotides match TRBD2. This CDR3 spans 15 amino acids. V gave up 6 bases and J gave up 0 bases; unmatched junction bases: 3. CDR3 protein: CASSGTSGFSYEQYF. The CDR3, as DNA: TGTGCCAGCAGCGGGACTAGCGGGTTCTCCTACGAGCAGTACTTC.

As to this clonotype: An end of the junction does not agree with germline; a read error may underlie this. The chain links TRBV7-9 to TRBJ1-5, with D possibly TRBD1 on 5 matching bases. This CDR3 is built from 14 residues. CDR1 is SEHNR and CDR2 is FQNEAQ in the germline V gene (reference sequence). Written as DNA, the CDR3 is TGTGCCAGCAGCGTAGCGGCAGGGAATCAGCCCCAGCATTTT. Its translation: CASSVAAGNQPQHF.

The genes are TRBV18 and TRBJ2-7, with 14 bases that match TRBD2. Germline loops: CDR1 KGHSH, CDR2 LQKENI. V was clipped by 3 bases and J by 4 bases; unmatched bases: 8. The length of the CDR3 is 17 residues. CDR3 protein: CASSPQGLAGVRYEQYF. In DNA, the CDR3 is TGTGCCAGCTCACCGCAGGGACTAGCGGGAGTACGTTACGAGCAGTACTTC. Together with reference TRBV18 and TRBJ2-7, the CDR3 gives the full variable domain: NAGVMQNPRHLVRRRGQEARLRCSPMKGHSHVYWYRQLPEEGLKFMVYLQKENIIDESGMPKERFSAEFPKEGPSILRIQQVVRGDSAAYFCASSPQGLAGVRYEQYFGPGTRLTVT.

This chain links TRBV12-3 or TRBV12-4 with TRBJ2-7; TRBD1 agrees at 7 bases. This CDR3 spans 14 amino acids. With V trimmed by 5 bases and J by 3 bases, 7 bases remained unmatched. Here the CDR3 DNA reads TGTGCCAGCAGTCAGGGGACAGATATCTACGAGCAGTACTTC. Protein product: CASSQGTDIYEQYF.

J is TRBJ1-6 and V is TRBV10-2, with D hard to call. Germline assignment: CDR1 WSHSY and CDR2 SAAADI. This CDR3 spans 16 amino acids. V lost 5 bases to trimming and J lost 0 bases, with 11 bases between them. CDR3 coding DNA: TGCGCCAGCAGTCAAATAGGAGGCTCCTATAATTCACCCCTCCACTTT. Amino acids: CASSQIGGSYNSPLHF.

The chain carries TRBV6-6 and TRBJ1-4, with D perhaps matching TRBD1 (5 bases). This CDR3 region has 13 residues. The germline CDR1 and CDR2 sequences are MNHNY and SVGAGI (reference sequence). The V and J ends lost 10 bases and 4 bases respectively, with 13 bases between them. CDR3 nucleotides: TGTGCCACGCAGGGAGGCGATAATGAAAAACTGTTTTTT. Protein product: CATQGGDNEKLFF.

A few counts support this clonotype. The rearrangement joins TRBV24-1 to TRBJ2-5; 8 nucleotides agree with TRBD2. The J segment lost 2 bases and the V segment lost 0 bases, leaving 1 base of the junction unmatched. CDR1 KGHDR and CDR2 SFDVKD come from the germline V gene. The CDR3 extends over 15 amino acids. The CDR3 nucleotides read TGTGCCACCAGTGATTTGCGGGGGGGACAAGAGACCCAGTACTTC. This gives the protein CATSDLRGGQETQYF.

This clonotype was recorded a few times. Written as DNA, the CDR3 is TGTGCCAGCAGCCGAGAGTATAGCGGGCCCCAGGTCTACGAGCAGTACTTC. Residues: CASSREYSGPQVYEQYF. The chain carries TRBV4-2 and TRBJ2-7; 7 nucleotides agree with TRBD2. J was trimmed by 3 bases and V by 4 bases; bases with no gene match: 15. The CDR3 contains 17 residues. Germline V gene data show CDR1 as LGHNA and CDR2 as YNFKEQ.

The chain employs TRBV6-1 and TRBJ2-5; D assignment may be TRBD1 or TRBD2 (5 bases each). In germline, CDR1 is MNHNS, CDR2 SASEGT. Trimming took 5 bases from V and 11 from J, leaving 24 bases between them. The CDR3 runs to 15 residues. The CDR3 bases are TGTGCCAGCAGTCTCCGGGACGGAGACTACAATGAGCAGTACTTC. Its translation is CASSLRDGDYNEQYF.

The chain has TRBV5-1 and TRBJ2-5; TRBD1 is a possible D gene (6 bases). The germline V gene has CDR1 SGHRS and CDR2 YFSETQ. The CDR3 sequence is 14 residues long. Trimming stripped 0 bases from V and 1 base from J, with 7 bases between. CDR3 in DNA: TGCGCCAGCAGCTTGGGGGACACCCAAGAGACCCAGTACTTC. It yields the protein CASSLGDTQETQYF. The full variable domain, rest sourced from reference TRBV5-1 and TRBJ2-5, is KAGVTQTPRYLIKTRGQQVTLSCSPISGHRSVSWYQQTPGQGLQFLFEYFSETQRNKGNFPGRFSGRQFSNSRSEMNVSTLELGDSALYLCASSLGDTQETQYFGPGTRLLVL.

This clonotype was picked up a small number of times. This sequence joins TRBV28 and TRBJ2-3; D is uncertain. The CDR3 is 12 residues long. CDR1 MDHEN and CDR2 SYDVKM come from the germline V gene. Trimming removed 6 bases at V and 7 bases at J, with 11 bases between. CDR3 in amino acids: CASSQVLNTQYF. The CDR3 nucleotides read TGTGCCAGCAGCCAGGTCCTGAATACGCAGTATTTT.

This clonotype came up a few times. J is TRBJ2-7 and V is TRBV14; tentatively, D is TRBD1 (6 bases). V lost 1 base, J lost 0 bases, and 13 bases lay in between. Germline V gives CDR1 SGHDN, CDR2 FVKESK. The CDR3 has 16 residues. Here the CDR3 reads CASSQAPGTSSYEQYF. DNA of the CDR3: TGTGCCAGCAGCCAAGCCCCCGGGACAAGCTCCTACGAGCAGTACTTC.

V gene TRBV7-9 combines with J gene TRBJ2-5, with D perhaps TRBD1 or TRBD2 (5 bases each). Germline V gene data show CDR1 as SEHNR and CDR2 as FQNEAQ (reference sequence). CDR3 length: 17 amino acids. Trimming removed 3 bases from V and 1 base from J, with 18 bases in between. The CDR3 spells CASSFPSGASSQETQYF. CDR3 coding DNA: TGTGCCAGCAGCTTCCCATCTGGGGCTAGCAGCCAAGAGACCCAGTACTTC.